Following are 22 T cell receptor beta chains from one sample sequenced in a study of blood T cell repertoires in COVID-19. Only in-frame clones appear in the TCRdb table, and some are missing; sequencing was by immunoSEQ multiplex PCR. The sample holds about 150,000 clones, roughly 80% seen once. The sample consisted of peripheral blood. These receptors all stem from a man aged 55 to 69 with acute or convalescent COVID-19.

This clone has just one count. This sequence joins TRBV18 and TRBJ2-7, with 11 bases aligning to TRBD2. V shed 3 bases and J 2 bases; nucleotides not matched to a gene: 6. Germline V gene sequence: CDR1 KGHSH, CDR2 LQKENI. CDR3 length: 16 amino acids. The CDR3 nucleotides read TGTGCCAGCTCACCTACTCAGACTAGCGGGGCCTACGAGCAGTACTTC. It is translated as CASSPTQTSGAYEQYF.

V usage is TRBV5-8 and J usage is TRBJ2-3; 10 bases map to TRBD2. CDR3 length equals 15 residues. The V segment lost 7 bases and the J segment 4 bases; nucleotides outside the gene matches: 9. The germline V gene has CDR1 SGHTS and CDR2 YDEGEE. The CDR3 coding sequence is TGTGCCAGCGGATCCCCGACTAGCGGGTCAGATACGCAGTATTTT. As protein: CASGSPTSGSDTQYF.

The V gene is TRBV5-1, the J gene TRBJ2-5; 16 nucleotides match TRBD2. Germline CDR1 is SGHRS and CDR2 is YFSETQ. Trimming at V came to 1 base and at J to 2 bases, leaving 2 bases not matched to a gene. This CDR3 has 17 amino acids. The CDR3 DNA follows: TGCGCCAGCAGCTTGCCGGGACTAGCGGGGGGGCAAGAGACCCAGTACTTC. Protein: CASSLPGLAGGQETQYF.

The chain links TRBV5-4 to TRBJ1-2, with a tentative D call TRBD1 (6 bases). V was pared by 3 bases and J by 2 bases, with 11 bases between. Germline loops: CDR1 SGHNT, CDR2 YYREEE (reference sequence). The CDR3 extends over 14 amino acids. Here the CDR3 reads CASSSEGGNYGYTF. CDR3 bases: TGTGCCAGCAGCTCCGAGGGGGGGAACTATGGCTACACCTTC.

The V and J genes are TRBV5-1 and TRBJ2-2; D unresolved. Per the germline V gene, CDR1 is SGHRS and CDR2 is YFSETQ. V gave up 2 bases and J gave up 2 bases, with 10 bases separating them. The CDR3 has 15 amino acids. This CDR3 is CASSFRGSNTGELFF. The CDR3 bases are TGCGCCAGCAGCTTCAGAGGATCCAACACCGGGGAGCTGTTTTTT.

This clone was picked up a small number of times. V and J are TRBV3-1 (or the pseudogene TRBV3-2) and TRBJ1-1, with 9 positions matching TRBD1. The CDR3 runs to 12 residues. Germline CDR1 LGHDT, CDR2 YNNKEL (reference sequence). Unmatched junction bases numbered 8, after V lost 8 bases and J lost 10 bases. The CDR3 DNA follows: TGTGCCAGCTCCCGGACAGGGGCAGTAGCTTTCTTT. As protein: CASSRTGAVAFF.

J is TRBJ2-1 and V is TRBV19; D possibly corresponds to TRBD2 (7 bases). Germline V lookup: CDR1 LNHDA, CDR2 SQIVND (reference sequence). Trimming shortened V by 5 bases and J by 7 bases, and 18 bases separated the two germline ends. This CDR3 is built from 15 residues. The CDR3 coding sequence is TGTGCCAGTAGTCCCTCAGAGGGGGGGAGGAATGAGCAGTTCTTC. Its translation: CASSPSEGGRNEQFF.

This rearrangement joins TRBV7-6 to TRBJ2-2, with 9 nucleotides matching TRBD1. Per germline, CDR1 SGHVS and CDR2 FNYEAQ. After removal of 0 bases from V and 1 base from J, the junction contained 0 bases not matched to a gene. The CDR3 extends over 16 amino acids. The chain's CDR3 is CASSLAGQGNTGELFF. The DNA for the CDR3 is TGTGCCAGCAGCTTAGCGGGACAGGGGAACACCGGGGAGCTGTTTTTT.

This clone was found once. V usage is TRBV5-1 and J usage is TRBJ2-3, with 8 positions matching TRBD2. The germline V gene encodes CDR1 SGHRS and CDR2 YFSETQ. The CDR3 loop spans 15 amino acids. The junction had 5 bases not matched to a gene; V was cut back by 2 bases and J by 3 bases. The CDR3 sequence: CASSFELAVTDTQYF. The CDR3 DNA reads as TGCGCCAGCAGCTTCGAACTAGCGGTTACAGATACGCAGTATTTT.

The CDR3 protein is CASSQTGPTDTQYF. The CDR3 DNA reads as TGTGCCAGCAGCCAGACAGGGCCCACAGATACGCAGTATTTT. J is TRBJ2-3 and V is TRBV3-1 (or the pseudogene TRBV3-2); 7 bases agree with TRBD1. The V gene end was trimmed by 3 bases and the J gene end by 2 bases; junction bases not matched to a gene: 2. This CDR3 comprises 14 residues. CDR1 and CDR2 from the germline V gene are LGHDT and YNNKEL (reference sequence).

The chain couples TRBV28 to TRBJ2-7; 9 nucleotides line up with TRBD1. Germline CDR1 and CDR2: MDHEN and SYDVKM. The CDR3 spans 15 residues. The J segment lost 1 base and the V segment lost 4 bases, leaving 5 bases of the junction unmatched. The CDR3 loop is CASSSYGTGSYEQYF. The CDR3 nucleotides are TGTGCCAGCAGTTCCTACGGGACAGGGTCCTACGAGCAGTACTTC.

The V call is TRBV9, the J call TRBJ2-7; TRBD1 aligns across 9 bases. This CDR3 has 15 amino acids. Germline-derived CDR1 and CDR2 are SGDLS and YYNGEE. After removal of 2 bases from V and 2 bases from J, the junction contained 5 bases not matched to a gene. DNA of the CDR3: TGTGCCAGCAGCGTGGGGACAGGGCGTCCCTACGAGCAGTACTTC. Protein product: CASSVGTGRPYEQYF.

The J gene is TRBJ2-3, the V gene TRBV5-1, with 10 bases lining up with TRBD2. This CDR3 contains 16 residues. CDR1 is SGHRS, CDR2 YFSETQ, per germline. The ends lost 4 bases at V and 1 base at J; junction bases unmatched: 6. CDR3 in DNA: TGCGCCAGCAGCCCGGGGACTAGCGCACGCACAGATACGCAGTATTTT. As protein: CASSPGTSARTDTQYF.

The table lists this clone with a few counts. CDR3 protein: CASSLEPGVAYEQYF. The CDR3 DNA sequence: TGTGCCAGCAGCTTAGAACCAGGGGTGGCCTACGAGCAGTACTTC. The V call is TRBV11-2, the J call TRBJ2-7, with D perhaps matching TRBD1 (6 bases). The V end was cut by 0 bases, the J end by 2 bases, with 11 bases between. From germline, CDR1 is SGHAT and CDR2 FQNNGV. CDR3 length equals 15 residues.

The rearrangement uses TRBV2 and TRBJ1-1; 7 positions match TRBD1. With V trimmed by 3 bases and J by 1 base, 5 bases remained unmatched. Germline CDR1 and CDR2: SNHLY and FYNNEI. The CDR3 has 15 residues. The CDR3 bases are TGTGCCAGCAGTGAGCAGGGACAGTCGAACACTGAAGCTTTCTTT. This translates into CASSEQGQSNTEAFF.

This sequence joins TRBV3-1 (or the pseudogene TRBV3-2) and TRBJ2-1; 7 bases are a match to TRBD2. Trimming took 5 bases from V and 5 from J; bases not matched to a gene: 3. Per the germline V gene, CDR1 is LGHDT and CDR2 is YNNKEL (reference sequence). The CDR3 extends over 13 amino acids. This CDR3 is CASSTGTNNEQFF. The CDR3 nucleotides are TGTGCCAGCAGCACCGGGACTAACAATGAGCAGTTCTTC.

The CDR3 loop is CAIRVSGSSEAFF. The CDR3 DNA reads TGTGCCATCAGAGTTTCGGGGAGTTCGGAGGCTTTCTTT. The rearrangement links TRBV10-3 to TRBJ1-1; D not certain. The CDR3 runs 13 residues. Trimming removed 6 bases at V and 11 bases at J, with 19 bases between. Germline loops: CDR1 ENHRY, CDR2 SYGVKD.

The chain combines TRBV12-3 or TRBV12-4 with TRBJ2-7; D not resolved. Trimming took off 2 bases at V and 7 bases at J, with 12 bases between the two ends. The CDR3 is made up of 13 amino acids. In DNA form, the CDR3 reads TGTGCCAGCAGTTTATTCGCTAGAATGGAGCAGTACTTC. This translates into CASSLFARMEQYF.

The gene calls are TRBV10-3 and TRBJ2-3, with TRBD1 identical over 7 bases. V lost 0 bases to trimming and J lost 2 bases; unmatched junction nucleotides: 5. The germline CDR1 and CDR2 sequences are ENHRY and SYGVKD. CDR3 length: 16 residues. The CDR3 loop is CAISESKQGNTDTQYF. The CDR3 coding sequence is TGTGCCATCAGTGAGTCGAAACAGGGGAACACAGATACGCAGTATTTT.

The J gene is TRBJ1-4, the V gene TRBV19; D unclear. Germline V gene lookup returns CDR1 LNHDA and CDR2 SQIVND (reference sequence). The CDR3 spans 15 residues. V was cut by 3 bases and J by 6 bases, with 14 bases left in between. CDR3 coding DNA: TGTGCCAGTAGTATGAGTCGGGGAACCGATGAAAAACTGTTTTTT. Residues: CASSMSRGTDEKLFF.

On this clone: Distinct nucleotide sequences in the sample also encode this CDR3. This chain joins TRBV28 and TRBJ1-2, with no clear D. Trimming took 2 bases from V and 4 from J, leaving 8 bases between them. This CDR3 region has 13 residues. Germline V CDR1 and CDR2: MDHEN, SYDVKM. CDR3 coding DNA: TGTGCCAGCAGTTTAACGGGAGGCTATGGCTACACCTTC. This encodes CASSLTGGYGYTF.

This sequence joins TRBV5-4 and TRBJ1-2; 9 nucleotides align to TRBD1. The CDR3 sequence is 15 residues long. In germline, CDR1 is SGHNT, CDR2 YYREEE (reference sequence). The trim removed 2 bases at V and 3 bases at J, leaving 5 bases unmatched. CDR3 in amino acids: CASSLKQGADYGYTF. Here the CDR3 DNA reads TGTGCCAGCAGCTTAAAACAGGGGGCGGACTATGGCTACACCTTC.